Following are 29 T cell receptor beta chains from one sample sequenced in a study of memory CD4+ T cells and cytomegalovirus serostatus. The data were produced by immunoSEQ multiplex PCR, yet TCRdb's version contains in-frame clones alone and is incomplete. The sample has approximately 46,000 clones, around 74% seen once. Single viable CD3+CD4+CD8-CD45RO+ cells were sorted as the memory CD4+ T cells. Sequencing was carried out using memory CD4+ T cells from blood. These receptors were taken from an adult in good health and CMV-seropositive.

The chain links TRBV5-1 to TRBJ2-1; TRBD2 aligns across 8 bases. This CDR3 has 17 amino acids. Germline trimming cut 0 bases from V and 8 bases from J; bases unmatched to any gene: 13. Germline V CDR1 and CDR2: SGHRS, YFSETQ. In nucleotides, the CDR3 is TGCGCCAGCAGCTTGGCGGGAGGGCAGGGGCTTTCGGATGAGCAGTTCTTC. Protein sequence: CASSLAGGQGLSDEQFF.

This rearrangement joins TRBV5-4 to TRBJ1-1; no clear D gene. CDR1 is SGHNT and CDR2 is YYREEE in the germline V gene (reference sequence). CDR3 length: 11 residues. With 6 bases removed from V and 1 base from J, the gap between germline ends came to 4 bases. CDR3 residues: CASTGNTEAFF. The CDR3 nucleotides read TGTGCCAGCACGGGGAACACTGAAGCTTTCTTT.

This clone was detected only once. V usage is TRBV4-2 and J usage is TRBJ2-5; 8 bases match TRBD2. The CDR3 spans 15 residues. CDR1 and CDR2 (germline): LGHNA, YNFKEQ. The V gene end was trimmed by 1 base and the J gene end by 4 bases; junction bases not matched to a gene: 5. CDR3 region: CASSQAGGAAETQYF. The CDR3 bases are TGTGCCAGCAGCCAAGCGGGGGGGGCCGCAGAGACCCAGTACTTC.

Here the CDR3 reads CASSLGTGVYEQYF. CDR3 coding DNA: TGCGCCAGCAGCCTCGGGACAGGGGTTTACGAGCAGTACTTC. V usage is TRBV5-1 and J usage is TRBJ2-7, with 10 bases matching TRBD1. The CDR3 has 14 residues. From germline, CDR1 is SGHRS and CDR2 YFSETQ. V dropped 4 bases and J dropped 4; count of bases not matched to a gene: 5.

The V call is TRBV10-1, the J call TRBJ2-7, with 7 bases lining up with TRBD1. The V segment lost 0 bases and the J segment 3 bases; nucleotides outside the gene matches: 2. The germline gives CDR1 WNHNN, CDR2 SYGVQD (reference sequence). CDR3 length: 14 residues. The CDR3 here is CASSESGGGYEQYF. The CDR3 DNA follows: TGCGCCAGCAGTGAGTCAGGGGGCGGCTACGAGCAGTACTTC.

V and J are TRBV7-6 and TRBJ1-4, with D maybe TRBD1 (6 bases). Looked up from germline, CDR1 is SGHVS and CDR2 is FNYEAQ. The CDR3 length is 14 residues. The V and J ends lost 4 bases and 7 bases respectively, with 13 bases between them. The CDR3 DNA is TGTGCCAGCAGCTGGGGGGGGCCTGTTGAAAAACTGTTTTTT. Residues: CASSWGGPVEKLFF.

In this sample, this clone turned up a few times. This sequence joins TRBV2 and TRBJ1-6; 8 nucleotides line up with TRBD1. The junction had 4 bases not matched to a gene; V was cut back by 6 bases and J by 6 bases. CDR3 size: 14 residues. Germline CDR1 SNHLY, CDR2 FYNNEI. The DNA of the CDR3 is TGTGCCAGCAGCACACAGGGGGTTAATTCACCCCTCCACTTT. Amino acids: CASSTQGVNSPLHF.

The chain carries TRBV5-1 and TRBJ1-2; possible D gene TRBD1, 6 bases. The V gene's germline CDR1 is SGHRS and CDR2 YFSETQ. V was trimmed by 4 bases and J by 1 base, leaving 17 bases between them. This CDR3 spans 16 amino acids. The CDR3 region has the DNA TGCGCCAGCAGCGATCGGACAGAGTCAATTAACTATGGCTACACCTTC. It yields the protein CASSDRTESINYGYTF.

V gene TRBV6-6 combines with J gene TRBJ1-3; D remains unclear. This CDR3 contains 16 residues. Between the trimmed V and J ends, which lost 6 bases and 0 bases, there was a span of 15 bases. From germline, CDR1 is MNHNY and CDR2 SVGAGI (reference sequence). For the CDR3, the DNA is TGTGCCAGCAGATACACCCGAATACCCTCTGGAAACACCATATATTTT. Translation: CASRYTRIPSGNTIYF.

The sample holds a few counts of this clone. The genes are TRBV28 and TRBJ1-2; D uncertain. CDR1 and CDR2 from the germline V gene are MDHEN and SYDVKM. The V and J ends lost 6 bases and 4 bases respectively, with 12 bases between them. The CDR3 is made up of 13 amino acids. The DNA of the CDR3 is TGTGCCAGCAGCCTCCTAGGTTTCTATGGCTACACCTTC. Translating it yields CASSLLGFYGYTF.

The V call is TRBV7-9, the J call TRBJ1-1; D uncertain. Deletions cut 5 bases from V and 8 bases from J, with 9 bases between. Germline CDR1 SEHNR, CDR2 FQNEAQ (reference sequence). This CDR3 is 11 amino acids long. In DNA form, the CDR3 reads TGTGCCAGCAGCGCTACTCGCGAAGCTTTCTTT. It translates to CASSATREAFF.

The chain links TRBV7-6 to TRBJ1-2; D not resolved. The length of the CDR3 is 13 residues. Per the germline V gene, CDR1 is SGHVS and CDR2 is FNYEAQ. Between the trimmed V and J ends, which lost 5 bases and 1 base, there was a span of 8 bases. The CDR3 region is CASSPPGNYGYTF. The DNA of the CDR3 is TGTGCCAGCAGCCCCCCCGGTAACTATGGCTACACCTTC.

This rearrangement joins TRBV19 to TRBJ2-5; 9 positions agree with TRBD2. Germline V gene data show CDR1 as LNHDA and CDR2 as SQIVND (reference sequence). The CDR3 is 15 amino acids. With 5 bases clipped from V and 2 bases from J, the junction kept 6 bases outside the gene matches. CDR3 sequence: CASSPPTSGQETQYF. The CDR3 DNA reads as TGTGCCAGTAGTCCACCGACTAGCGGACAAGAGACCCAGTACTTC.

The CDR3 spells CASGLGDGYNEQFF. CDR3 DNA sequence: TGTGCTAGTGGTTTGGGGGATGGGTACAATGAGCAGTTCTTC. The chain joins TRBV12-5 to TRBJ2-1; D remains ambiguous. Per germline, CDR1 LGHNT and CDR2 FRNRAP. CDR3 length: 14 amino acids. Trimming removed 1 base at V and 4 bases at J, with 8 bases between.

The V and J genes are TRBV6-6 and TRBJ2-1, with TRBD1 matching 8 bases. The CDR3 covers 14 residues. Germline V lookup: CDR1 MNHNY, CDR2 SVGAGI (reference sequence). J gave up 8 bases and V 0 bases, and 3 bases lay outside the gene matches. CDR3 sequence (DNA): TGTGCCAGCAGTTACTCGGCAGGGGGCGATGAGCAGTTCTTC. It specifies CASSYSAGGDEQFF.

V gene TRBV6-6 combines with J gene TRBJ2-1, with D unresolved. The CDR3 sequence is 11 residues long. Germline V gene lookup returns CDR1 MNHNY and CDR2 SVGAGI (reference sequence). V was trimmed by 9 bases and J by 4 bases, leaving 7 bases between them. CDR3 loop: CASSLYNEQFF. CDR3 in DNA: TGTGCCAGTTCCTTATACAATGAGCAGTTCTTC.

The chain recombines TRBV11-2 with TRBJ2-6; D unclear. This CDR3 has 16 amino acids. CDR1 is SGHAT and CDR2 is FQNNGV in the germline V gene. The germline V and J ends were trimmed by 0 bases and 0 bases, with 6 bases remaining between them. CDR3 sequence (DNA): TGTGCCAGCAGCTTAGAAGGCCGCTCTGGGGCCAACGTCCTGACTTTC. It translates to CASSLEGRSGANVLTF. Variable domain in full (rest from reference TRBV11-2 and TRBJ2-6): EAGVAQSPRYKIIEKRQSVAFWCNPISGHATLYWYQQILGQGPKLLIQFQNNGVVDDSQLPKDRFSAERLKGVDSTLKIQPAKLEDSAVYLCASSLEGRSGANVLTFGAGSRLTVL.

This clone was detected only once. The chain recombines TRBV7-6 with TRBJ2-5; TRBD2 is a possible D gene (6 bases). The CDR3 consists of 15 residues. V was trimmed by 1 base and J by 6 bases, leaving 15 bases between them. The germline V gene has CDR1 SGHVS and CDR2 FNYEAQ. The CDR3 DNA reads TGTGCCAGCAGCTTAGACGGAGGGTTTGGGAAGACCCAGTACTTC. It specifies CASSLDGGFGKTQYF.

This rearrangement joins TRBV9 to TRBJ2-2; no definite D call. The V and J ends lost 0 bases and 10 bases respectively, with 10 bases between them. Germline V gene lookup returns CDR1 SGDLS and CDR2 YYNGEE. The CDR3 loop spans 13 amino acids. CDR3 in amino acids: CASSVEFGEELFF. CDR3 in DNA: TGTGCCAGCAGCGTAGAGTTCGGTGAGGAGCTGTTTTTT.

The rearrangement uses TRBV18 and TRBJ2-7; 9 bases align to TRBD1. Losses at the gene ends were 5 bases for V and 3 bases for J; bases not matched to a gene: 5. Germline V gives CDR1 KGHSH, CDR2 LQKENI. The CDR3 length is 14 residues. CDR3: CASSTGQGNYEQYF. The DNA of the CDR3 is TGTGCCAGCTCAACGGGACAGGGAAACTACGAGCAGTACTTC.

This chain connects TRBV9 to TRBJ2-5, with 9 bases that match TRBD1. In germline, CDR1 is SGDLS, CDR2 YYNGEE. This CDR3 has 15 amino acids. V lost 4 bases, J lost 5 bases, and 9 bases stayed unmatched. The CDR3 nucleotides are TGTGCCAGCAGCACATTCGGACAGGGGTGGGAGACCCAGTACTTC. Translation gives CASSTFGQGWETQYF.

The rearrangement links TRBV5-6 to TRBJ1-4; D is possibly TRBD1 (6 bases). CDR1 and CDR2 (germline): SGHDT, YYEEEE. The V end was cut by 4 bases, the J end by 8 bases, with 18 bases between. The CDR3 runs to 15 residues. CDR3 amino acids: CASSLPPGGDEKLFF. The CDR3 DNA reads as TGTGCCAGCAGCCTTCCCCCCGGGGGCGACGAAAAACTGTTTTTT.

V is TRBV19 and J is TRBJ1-5, with D tentatively TRBD1 (6 bases). The V end lost 5 bases, the J end lost 3 bases, and 14 bases lay between the germline ends. Germline-derived CDR1 and CDR2 are LNHDA and SQIVND (reference sequence). The CDR3 contains 15 residues. CDR3 sequence reads: CASSVPQGTNQPQHF. CDR3 nucleotide sequence: TGTGCCAGTAGTGTACCACAGGGTACCAATCAGCCCCAGCATTTT.

This clone has just a few counts. The gene calls are TRBV5-1 and TRBJ1-1; the D is unclear. The CDR3 consists of 15 residues. CDR1 and CDR2 (germline): SGHRS, YFSETQ. The V gene lost 1 base and the J gene lost 8 bases, with 18 bases spanning the gap. The CDR3 nucleotides read TGCGCCAGCAGCTTGTTGTCGAGTCAAGATCAAGAAGCTTTCTTT. Amino acids: CASSLLSSQDQEAFF.

The CDR3 sequence: CSVAGGRETQYF. In DNA form, the CDR3 reads TGCAGCGTTGCGGGGGGCCGGGAGACCCAGTACTTC. The rearrangement uses TRBV29-1 and TRBJ2-5; D might be TRBD2 (7 bases). Germline CDR1 SQVTM, CDR2 ANQGSEA. CDR3 size: 12 residues. Between the trimmed V and J ends, which lost 4 bases and 5 bases, there was a span of 11 bases. Full variable domain (missing parts from reference TRBV29-1 and TRBJ2-5): SAVISQKPSRDICQRGTSLTIQCQVDSQVTMMFWYRQQPGQSLTLIATANQGSEATYESGFVIDKFPISRPNLTFSTLTVSNMSPEDSSIYLCSVAGGRETQYFGPGTRLLVL.

The genes are TRBV7-2 and TRBJ1-1; D gene uncertain. The CDR3 sequence is 17 residues long. Germline CDR1 SGHTA, CDR2 FQGNSA. Deletions cut 5 bases from V and 2 bases from J, with 21 bases between. The CDR3 spells CASSIRSSQVGNTEAFF. The DNA for the CDR3 is TGTGCCAGCAGCATTCGAAGTAGTCAGGTGGGCAACACTGAAGCTTTCTTT.

This chain links TRBV19 with TRBJ1-2, with a tentative D call TRBD1 (6 bases). Per germline, CDR1 LNHDA and CDR2 SQIVND (reference sequence). Trimming cost V 9 bases and J 8 bases, with 13 bases left between them. This CDR3 comprises 11 residues. CDR3: CASAGVGGYTF. Here the CDR3 DNA reads TGTGCCAGCGCAGGGGTTGGCGGCTACACCTTC. The whole variable domain, remainder taken from reference TRBV19 and TRBJ1-2, is DGGITQSPKYLFRKEGQNVTLSCEQNLNHDAMYWYRQDPGQGLRLIYYSQIVNDFQKGDIAEGYSVSREKKESFPLTVTSAQKNPTAFYLCASAGVGGYTFGSGTRLTVV.

The gene calls are TRBV5-6 and TRBJ2-2, with D uncertain. Trimming cost V 3 bases and J 6 bases, with 12 bases left between them. The CDR3 has 14 amino acids. Germline V gene sequence: CDR1 SGHDT, CDR2 YYEEEE. CDR3 nucleotide sequence: TGTGCCAGCAGCTCTGCTGGCGCGGCCGGGGAGCTGTTTTTT. It yields the protein CASSSAGAAGELFF. The whole variable domain, remainder taken from reference TRBV5-6 and TRBJ2-2, is DAGVTQSPTHLIKTRGQQVTLRCSPKSGHDTVSWYQQALGQGPQFIFQYYEEEERQRGNFPDRFSGHQFPNYSSELNVNALLLGDSALYLCASSSAGAAGELFFGEGSRLTVL.

V usage is TRBV18 and J usage is TRBJ2-7; TRBD1 might be the D (6 bases). The CDR3 covers 15 residues. The V and J ends lost 3 bases and 4 bases respectively, with 16 bases between them. The V gene's germline CDR1 is KGHSH and CDR2 LQKENI. CDR3 DNA sequence: TGTGCCAGCTCACCGCCCCTGGACAGAGGGTACGAGCAGTACTTC. It specifies CASSPPLDRGYEQYF.